Listed below are T cell receptor beta chains from one sample, sequenced in a study of vaccination and CD4 T cells after COVID-19. For these receptors, no antigen is known. Via MiXCR, TCRdb re-called the PCR reads, giving one row per CDR3 protein. The sample consists of fewer than 10,000 distinct CDR3 sequences, about 56% of them appearing once. The specimen was CD4+ T cells from blood, cultured in vitro. All receptors come from a human donor who had recovered from COVID-19. The CDR3 runs from the conserved cysteine through the conserved F or W. D genes are given only for firm matches. Not all rows give a size; the values are once, few, many and, for expanded clones, a class.

CDR3 protein | CDR3 DNA | V gene | clone size | D gene | CDR3 length | J gene
CASSSAANTEAFF | TGTGCCAGCAGCTCGGCAGCCAACACTGAAGCTTTCTTT | TRBV5-4 | . | . | 13 | TRBJ1-1
CSARDLKGNGYTF | TGCAGTGCTAGAGATCTTAAGGGGAATGGCTACACCTTC | TRBV20-1 | once | . | 13 | TRBJ1-2
CASSDTGTANQPQHF | TGTGCCAGCAGCGATACCGGGACAGCAAATCAGCCCCAGCATTTT | TRBV25-1 | . | TRBD1 | 15 | TRBJ1-5
CATSDPRTGGDTGELFF | TGTGCCACCAGTGATCCGAGGACAGGGGGGGACACCGGGGAGCTGTTTTTT | TRBV24-1 | . | TRBD1 | 17 | TRBJ2-2
CASRPPGGTYEQYF | TGTGCCAGCCGTCCCCCGGGCGGAACATACGAGCAGTACTTC | TRBV6-2/TRBV6-3 | . | . | 14 | TRBJ2-7
CASSSGLAATDTQYF | TGTGCCAGCAGCTCGGGACTAGCGGCCACAGATACGCAGTATTTT | TRBV7-9 | few | TRBD2 | 15 | TRBJ2-3
CASSIHQSGTDTQYF | TGTGCCAGTAGTATACATCAGTCTGGCACAGATACGCAGTATTTT | TRBV19 | . | . | 15 | TRBJ2-3
CASSPPGLHLNTGELFF | TGTGCCAGCAGCCCTCCGGGACTCCACTTAAACACCGGGGAGCTGTTTTTT | TRBV28 | . | . | 17 | TRBJ2-2
CASSVTGGAGTDTQYF | TGTGCCAGCAGCGTAACGGGGGGCGCGGGCACAGATACGCAGTATTTT | TRBV9 | . | . | 16 | TRBJ2-3
CASRIGTYNSPLHF | TGTGCCAGCAGGATCGGGACCTATAATTCACCCCTCCACTTT | TRBV27 | . | . | 14 | TRBJ1-6
CASSRTGAGELFF | TGTGCCAGCAGCCGCACAGGGGCCGGGGAGCTGTTTTTT | TRBV7-2 | . | TRBD1 | 13 | TRBJ2-2
CSARQQGAQGYTF | TGCAGTGCTAGACAACAGGGGGCGCAGGGCTACACCTTC | TRBV20-1 | few | TRBD1 | 13 | TRBJ1-2
CASSTRGSNTEAFF | TGTGCCAGTAGTACAAGGGGGAGCAATACTGAAGCTTTCTTT | TRBV19 | . | . | 14 | TRBJ1-1
CASSYSVAYEQYF | TGTGCCAGCAGTTACAGCGTCGCCTACGAGCAGTACTTC | TRBV6-5 | . | . | 13 | TRBJ2-7
CASRGNRDRGGHEQYF | TGTGCCAGTAGGGGTAATCGGGACAGGGGAGGACACGAGCAGTACTTC | TRBV19 | . | TRBD1 | 16 | TRBJ2-7
CASSGSRGNQPQHF | TGTGCCAGCAGTGGGAGCCGGGGGAATCAGCCCCAGCATTTT | TRBV2 | few | . | 14 | TRBJ1-5
CASSGTGQGETQYF | TGTGCCAGCAGCGGAACGGGACAGGGGGAGACCCAGTACTTC | TRBV9 | . | TRBD1 | 14 | TRBJ2-5
CASSEGGTGRSYEQYF | TGTGCCAGCAGTGAAGGAGGGACAGGCAGGTCCTACGAGCAGTACTTC | TRBV6-1 | few | TRBD1 | 16 | TRBJ2-7
CASSSMGLSHEQFF | TGTGCCAGCAGCTCGATGGGCCTCAGTCATGAGCAGTTCTTC | TRBV7-9 | . | . | 14 | TRBJ2-1
CASSLRTSGRRGTDTQYF | TGTGCCAGCAGTCTGAGGACTAGCGGGAGGCGGGGCACAGATACGCAGTATTTT | TRBV6-1 | . | TRBD2 | 18 | TRBJ2-3
CASSDQARGTGELFF | TGTGCCAGCAGTGATCAGGCAAGGGGCACCGGGGAGCTGTTTTTT | TRBV6-1 | . | . | 15 | TRBJ2-2
CASTRDRVTDTQYF | TGTGCCAGCACCCGGGACAGGGTCACAGATACGCAGTATTTT | TRBV2 | . | TRBD1 | 14 | TRBJ2-3
CASSSRTGSRISNQPQHF | TGTGCCAGCAGTTCTCGGACAGGCTCCCGGATTAGCAATCAGCCCCAGCATTTT | TRBV27 | . | TRBD1 | 18 | TRBJ1-5
CASSTRPFGEQFF | TGTGCCAGTAGTACGCGCCCTTTCGGTGAGCAGTTCTTC | TRBV19 | . | . | 13 | TRBJ2-1
CASSYVDFTDTQYF | TGTGCCAGCAGTTACGTCGACTTCACAGATACGCAGTATTTT | TRBV6-5 | once | . | 14 | TRBJ2-3
CSARDGGRAHNEQFF | TGCAGTGCTAGAGATGGCGGGAGGGCCCACAATGAGCAGTTCTTC | TRBV20-1 | . | TRBD2 | 15 | TRBJ2-1
CATSRIQGSEAFF | TGTGCCACCAGCAGAATACAGGGATCTGAAGCTTTCTTT | TRBV15 | few | . | 13 | TRBJ1-1
CSARDARERNEKLFF | TGCAGTGCTAGAGATGCGAGGGAGCGCAATGAAAAACTGTTTTTT | TRBV20-1 | . | . | 15 | TRBJ1-4
CASSLDRNYGYTF | TGTGCCAGCAGTTTAGACAGAAACTATGGCTACACCTTC | TRBV12-3/TRBV12-4 | once | . | 13 | TRBJ1-2
CASSFLVGGNGEQFF | TGTGCCAGCAGTTTTCTCGTGGGAGGGAACGGGGAGCAGTTCTTC | TRBV28 | . | TRBD2 | 15 | TRBJ2-1
CASSPPGTGRNEQFF | TGTGCCAGCAGTCCCCCCGGGACAGGGCGGAATGAGCAGTTCTTC | TRBV28 | . | TRBD1 | 15 | TRBJ2-1
CAWSAGRGTNQPQHF | TGTGCCTGGAGTGCGGGACGGGGAACTAATCAGCCCCAGCATTTT | TRBV30 | once | . | 15 | TRBJ1-5
CASSYLGQLYGYTF | TGTGCCAGCAGTTACCTGGGACAGCTTTATGGCTACACCTTC | TRBV6-2/TRBV6-3 | once | TRBD1 | 14 | TRBJ1-2
CAISESGTGAYEQYF | TGTGCCATCAGTGAGTCCGGGACAGGGGCCTACGAGCAGTACTTC | TRBV10-3 | . | TRBD1 | 15 | TRBJ2-7
CASSPELILDRGRGYTF | TGTGCCAGCAGCCCTGAACTAATCCTGGACAGGGGGAGAGGCTACACCTTC | TRBV6-4 | . | TRBD1 | 17 | TRBJ1-2
CASSLDRPPDEQYF | TGCGCCAGCAGCTTGGACAGGCCTCCGGACGAGCAGTACTTC | TRBV5-1 | once | . | 14 | TRBJ2-7
CAWRSRINYGYTF | TGTGCCTGGAGGTCCAGGATTAACTATGGCTACACCTTC | TRBV30 | . | . | 13 | TRBJ1-2
CASTPGQSYNSPLHF | TGTGCCAGCACTCCGGGACAGAGTTATAATTCACCCCTCCACTTT | TRBV6-1 | few | TRBD1 | 15 | TRBJ1-6
CATSASGETQYF | TGTGCCACCAGTGCGAGCGGGGAGACCCAGTACTTC | TRBV24-1 | few | . | 12 | TRBJ2-5
CASSRPGTDSNYGYTF | TGTGCCAGTAGTAGGCCTGGGACAGACTCTAACTATGGCTACACCTTC | TRBV19 | few | TRBD1 | 16 | TRBJ1-2
CASQSGTGTGGETQYF | TGTGCCAGTCAGAGTGGCACCGGGACAGGGGGCGAGACCCAGTACTTC | TRBV19 | . | TRBD1 | 16 | TRBJ2-5
CASSIWGTETQYF | TGTGCCAGTAGTATATGGGGGACCGAGACCCAGTACTTC | TRBV19 | . | . | 13 | TRBJ2-5
CASSTWSVGQFF | TGTGCCAGTAGTACATGGTCCGTTGGGCAGTTCTTC | TRBV19 | . | . | 12 | TRBJ2-1
CATVQGADNTEAFF | TGTGCCACAGTACAGGGGGCGGATAACACTGAAGCTTTCTTT | TRBV24-1 | . | TRBD1 | 14 | TRBJ1-1
CASRQMGDYEQYF | TGTGCCAGCAGACAGATGGGGGACTACGAGCAGTACTTC | TRBV6-1 | . | . | 13 | TRBJ2-7
CASFLGYGYTF | TGTGCCTCCTTTTTGGGCTATGGCTACACCTTC | TRBV30 | . | . | 11 | TRBJ1-2
CASSQGLIGLYGYTF | TGTGCCAGCAGCCAAGGTTTGATCGGTCTTTATGGCTACACCTTC | TRBV3-1 | . | . | 15 | TRBJ1-2
CASTSPGVNYGYTF | TGTGCCAGTACCTCGCCGGGGGTTAACTATGGCTACACCTTC | TRBV19 | few | . | 14 | TRBJ1-2